This T cell receptor (beta chain) was recorded in a study of T cells in Graves' hyperthyroidism and ophthalmopathy. CDR1 and CDR2 (germline): LGHDT, YNNKEL (reference sequence). The CDR3 sequence is 13 residues long. V lost 0 bases and J lost 9, with 12 bases in between. Amplification of TCR beta CDR3 regions was performed using RNA transcripts as template. First-round RT-PCR of the TCR CDR3 relied on the HTBI primer set. TCRdb itself ran the multiplex PCR reads through MiXCR, one entry per CDR3 protein. The table lists fewer than 650,000 distinct CDR3 sequences, around 13% of them singletons, with over 11% in the top ten.

The TCR sequence derives from a woman in her thirties or forties with Graves' hyperthyroidism. Specimen: blood. This chain links TRBV3-1 with TRBJ2-7, with D hard to call. The CDR3 DNA follows: TGTGCCAGCAGCCAAGATTCCGTAGTTCGGCAGTACTTC. Its translation: CASSQDSVVRQYF.